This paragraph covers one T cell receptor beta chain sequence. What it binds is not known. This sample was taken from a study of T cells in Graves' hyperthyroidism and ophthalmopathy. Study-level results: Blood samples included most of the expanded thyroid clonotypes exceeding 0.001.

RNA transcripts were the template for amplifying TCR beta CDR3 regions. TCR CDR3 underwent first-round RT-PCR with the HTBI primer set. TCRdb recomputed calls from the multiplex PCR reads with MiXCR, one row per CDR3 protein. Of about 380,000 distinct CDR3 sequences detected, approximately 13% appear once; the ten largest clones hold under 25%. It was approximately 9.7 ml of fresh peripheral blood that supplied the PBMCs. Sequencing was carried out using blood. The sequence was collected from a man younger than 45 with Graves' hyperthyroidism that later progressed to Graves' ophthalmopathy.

The CDR3 sequence: CASSERICTQYF. The DNA for the CDR3 is TGTGCCAGCAGTGAAAGGATCTGTACGCAGTATTTT. V gene TRBV6-1 combines with J gene TRBJ2-3, with D hard to call. The germline V gene has CDR1 MNHNS and CDR2 SASEGT. V dropped 2 bases and J dropped 8 bases, with 8 bases sitting between them. The length of the CDR3 is 12 residues.